These 11 T cell receptor beta chains came from one sample sequenced in a study of blood T cell repertoires in COVID-19. Libraries were prepared by immunoSEQ multiplex PCR; TCRdb keeps only in-frame clonotypes and omits some of them. In the table there are tens of thousands of clones, 70% to 90% of which are singletons. Sequencing was performed on peripheral blood. The receptors originated from a man in his fifties or sixties with active or convalescent COVID-19.

This clone was seen more than once but under ten times. This rearrangement joins TRBV25-1 to TRBJ1-6, with D possibly being TRBD1 (6 bases). Trimming took 3 bases from V and 9 from J, leaving 15 bases between them. CDR1 and CDR2 from the germline V gene are MGHDK and SYGVNS. The CDR3 is made up of 15 amino acids. The CDR3 DNA reads TGTGCCAGCAGTGATTACGCAGGGGAAGCTTCACCCCTCCACTTT. It specifies CASSDYAGEASPLHF.

The gene calls are TRBV19 and TRBJ2-7; a weak D match, TRBD1 (5 bases). V was trimmed by 8 bases and J by 2 bases, leaving 13 bases between them. This CDR3 is built from 13 residues. Germline-derived CDR1 and CDR2 are LNHDA and SQIVND (reference sequence). The CDR3 sequence: CASSFAGTYEQYF. The CDR3, as DNA: TGTGCCAGTTCCTTTGCAGGGACCTACGAGCAGTACTTC.

The chain has TRBV2 and TRBJ2-7; D remains ambiguous. This CDR3 region has 13 residues. The germline V and J ends were trimmed by 4 bases and 0 bases, with 7 bases remaining between them. Looked up from germline, CDR1 is SNHLY and CDR2 is FYNNEI. In DNA form, the CDR3 reads TGTGCCAGCAGTGGTCCCCTCTCCTACGAGCAGTACTTC. Translation: CASSGPLSYEQYF.

This chain joins TRBV5-6 and TRBJ2-5, with TRBD1 matching 9 bases. The CDR3 extends over 15 amino acids. Trimming at V came to 1 base and at J to 5 bases, leaving 6 bases not matched to a gene. Per germline, CDR1 SGHDT and CDR2 YYEEEE. The CDR3 region is CASSLKTGGTETQYF. The CDR3 DNA reads as TGTGCCAGCAGCTTGAAAACAGGGGGCACGGAGACCCAGTACTTC.

This chain connects TRBV5-5 to TRBJ2-3, with D possibly being TRBD2 (6 bases). Looked up from germline, CDR1 is SGHKS and CDR2 is YYEKEE (reference sequence). The V and J ends lost 4 bases and 2 bases respectively, with 14 bases between them. The CDR3 spans 15 residues. CDR3 loop: CASSISGASTDTQYF. The CDR3 DNA is TGTGCCAGCAGCATTAGCGGTGCCTCCACAGATACGCAGTATTTT. Using reference TRBV5-5 and TRBJ2-3 for the parts outside the CDR3, the full variable domain is DAGVTQSPTHLIKTRGQQVTLRCSPISGHKSVSWYQQVLGQGPQFIFQYYEKEERGRGNFPDRFSARQFPNYSSELNVNALLLGDSALYLCASSISGASTDTQYFGPGTRLTVL.

The V call is TRBV6-2 or TRBV6-3, the J call TRBJ1-2; D call uncertain. The CDR3 runs 13 residues. V lost 4 bases to trimming and J lost 3 bases, with 9 bases between them. In germline, CDR1 is MNHEY, CDR2 SVGEGT. The CDR3 DNA reads TGTGCCAGCAGTTGGAGGACTGACTATGGCTACACCTTC. Translation: CASSWRTDYGYTF.

The chain links TRBV7-8 to TRBJ1-1; no firm D call. Trimming stripped 2 bases from V and 1 base from J, with 5 bases between. The CDR3 has 13 residues. Germline values: CDR1 SGHVS, CDR2 FQNEAQ. CDR3 nucleotide sequence: TGTGCCAGCAGCTTAAACGGGAACACTGAAGCTTTCTTT. This encodes CASSLNGNTEAFF.

The chain is built from TRBV4-1 and TRBJ2-1; the D gene is possibly TRBD1 (5 bases). V was pared by 1 base and J by 4 bases, with 14 bases between. Looked up from germline, CDR1 is MGHRA and CDR2 is YSYEKL. CDR3 length equals 16 residues. The CDR3 nucleotides read TGCGCCAGCAGCCAAGTAGAAGGGCGGACATACAATGAGCAGTTCTTC. As protein: CASSQVEGRTYNEQFF.

This chain joins TRBV4-1 and TRBJ2-7; 11 nucleotides line up with TRBD1. Germline CDR1 MGHRA, CDR2 YSYEKL. J was trimmed by 0 bases and V by 4 bases; bases with no gene match: 8. This CDR3 is built from 17 residues. For the CDR3, the DNA is TGCGCCAGCAGCCTAAGCAGGGGACAGGGGGTCTCCTACGAGCAGTACTTC. This encodes CASSLSRGQGVSYEQYF.

This chain joins TRBV29-1 and TRBJ1-2; D may be TRBD1 (5 bases). From germline, CDR1 is SQVTM and CDR2 ANQGSEA. The V and J ends lost 2 bases and 4 bases respectively, with 8 bases between them. The CDR3 is 12 residues long. Written as DNA, the CDR3 is TGCAGCGTTGAATTGGGGGGCTATGGCTACACCTTC. It specifies CSVELGGYGYTF.

V and J are TRBV5-1 and TRBJ2-1, with 9 bases matching TRBD1. The CDR3 sequence is 15 residues long. Germline lookup yields CDR1 SGHRS and CDR2 YFSETQ. Trimming at V came to 7 bases and at J to 4 bases, leaving 9 bases not matched to a gene. DNA for the CDR3: TGCGCCAGCGAATACGGACAGGGGTCTTACAATGAGCAGTTCTTC. The encoded protein is CASEYGQGSYNEQFF.